A single sample gave rise to the 20 T cell receptor beta chains below, sequenced in a study of blood T cells in healthy people across ages. Alongside a J-beta primer mix, a sample-barcoded 5' primer served in a second PCR lasting about 7 to 12 cycles. MiXCR, applied by TCRdb to the 5' RACE reads, yields one record per CDR3 protein. The sample contains around 1.7 million distinct CDR3 sequences, about 30% of which appear only once. Sample: blood. All receptors come from a woman aged 25 to 39 in good health.

This clonotype has a count of ten or more. The genes are TRBV12-5 and TRBJ2-7; D unclear. Germline V gene lookup returns CDR1 LGHNT and CDR2 FRNRAP. Trimming removed 5 bases at V and 6 bases at J, with 14 bases between. The CDR3 is made up of 13 amino acids. The CDR3: CASGAPVAGEQYF. The CDR3 DNA reads TGTGCTAGTGGTGCTCCCGTGGCTGGCGAGCAGTACTTC.

The V gene is TRBV2, the J gene TRBJ2-7; a possible D gene is TRBD2 (6 bases). Germline-derived CDR1 and CDR2 are SNHLY and FYNNEI. The CDR3 is 14 residues long. Trimming shortened V by 4 bases and J by 2 bases, and 12 bases separated the two germline ends. The chain's CDR3 is CASSVSGAPYEQYF. CDR3 bases: TGTGCCAGCAGTGTGTCGGGAGCACCCTACGAGCAGTACTTC.

This chain connects TRBV12-3 or TRBV12-4 to TRBJ2-3; TRBD2 agrees at 13 bases. The CDR3 is 16 residues long. Unmatched junction bases numbered 5, after V lost 6 bases and J lost 2 bases. This CDR3 is CASSRTSGGLTDTQYF. In DNA, the CDR3 is TGTGCCAGCAGCCGGACTAGCGGGGGCCTCACAGATACGCAGTATTTT.

This clonotype was found many times. The rearrangement links TRBV20-1 to TRBJ2-7, with a tentative D call TRBD1 (6 bases). Trimming took off 3 bases at V and 2 bases at J, with 8 bases between the two ends. The CDR3 contains 12 residues. Per germline, CDR1 DFQATT and CDR2 SNEGSKA (reference sequence). The CDR3 coding sequence is TGCAGTGCTAGGGGACAACCCTACGAGCAGTACTTC. Translation gives CSARGQPYEQYF.

Comments on this clonotype: The junction shows a germline mismatch at one end, possibly a read error. The genes are TRBV20-1 and TRBJ1-2; 7 bases match TRBD1. Germline V gene data show CDR1 as DFQATT and CDR2 as SNEGSKA (reference sequence). The CDR3 is made up of 14 amino acids. This CDR3 is CSAGETQGYYGYTF. The CDR3 DNA follows: TGCAGTGCTGGAGAAACACAGGGGTACTATGGCTACACCTTC.

In the case of this clonotype: A much larger clone differs by one base, so this may be a read error. The rearrangement uses TRBV4-3 and TRBJ2-7; TRBD1 matches at 7 bases. Trimming at V came to 4 bases and at J to 10 bases, leaving 10 bases not matched to a gene. CDR1 and CDR2 from the germline V gene are LGHNA and YSLEER. The length of the CDR3 is 13 residues. The DNA for the CDR3 is TGCGCCAGCAGCCCAAACAGGGGTGGGCCCCAGTACTTC. Translation gives CASSPNRGGPQYF.

This clonotype was seen at least ten times. The V call is TRBV27, the J call TRBJ1-2, with D perhaps TRBD1 (5 bases). Trimming cost V 5 bases and J 7 bases, with 20 bases left between them. The CDR3 has 15 residues. CDR1 is MNHEY and CDR2 is SMNVEV in the germline V gene (reference sequence). The CDR3 here is CASSPHGAASGGYTF. Here the CDR3 DNA reads TGTGCCAGCAGTCCGCATGGGGCGGCTAGCGGTGGCTACACCTTC.

The chain links TRBV25-1 to TRBJ1-1; D possibly corresponds to TRBD1 (5 bases). CDR1 is MGHDK and CDR2 is SYGVNS in the germline V gene. There are 16 residues in the CDR3. Trimming shortened V by 3 bases and J by 5 bases, and 19 bases separated the two germline ends. The CDR3 here is CASSDSPRGVGTEAFF. Written as DNA, the CDR3 is TGTGCCAGCAGTGATTCCCCTAGGGGAGTCGGGACTGAAGCTTTCTTT.

The sample holds a few counts of this clonotype. A much more abundant neighbour one base away suggests this may be a read error. The rearrangement links TRBV29-1 to TRBJ2-5; TRBD1 might be the D (6 bases). Germline CDR1 and CDR2: SQVTM and ANQGSEA. CDR3 size: 13 residues. The CDR3 protein is CSAWGPDSETQCF. The DNA for the CDR3 is TGCAGCGCTTGGGGGCCGGATAGTGAGACCCAGTGCTTC.

As regards this clonotype: This could be a read error, since a much larger clone is one nucleotide away. J is TRBJ1-2 and V is TRBV29-1; D gene uncertain. The CDR3 is 14 residues long. V was shortened by 1 base and J by 4 bases, with 13 bases between the two germline ends. Germline V lookup: CDR1 SQVTM, CDR2 ANQGSEA. The CDR3: CSVEAGRYCYGYTF. CDR3 bases: TGCAGCGTTGAAGCAGGACGGTACTGCTATGGCTACACCTTC.

J is TRBJ2-1 and V is TRBV2; D is perhaps TRBD2 (6 bases). V was trimmed by 3 bases and J by 2 bases, leaving 14 bases between them. The CDR3 extends over 16 amino acids. CDR1 and CDR2 from the germline V gene are SNHLY and FYNNEI. The CDR3 loop is CASSDLAGPTYNEQFF. Here the CDR3 DNA reads TGTGCCAGCAGTGACTTGGCGGGGCCTACCTACAATGAGCAGTTCTTC.

This clonotype was counted only a few times. This sequence joins TRBV11-3 and TRBJ2-5; TRBD1 matches 10 bases. The J call is uncertain, as TRBJ2-7 better fits the DNA end. This CDR3 region has 15 residues. Germline V CDR1 and CDR2: SGHNT, YENEEA. The DNA for the CDR3 is TGTGCCAGCCGCCCCCCGGGACAGGGGACTTTCGAGCAGTACTTC. It translates to CASRPPGQGTFEQYF.

V is TRBV4-1 and J is TRBJ2-1; a weak D match, TRBD1 (5 bases). V was trimmed by 4 bases and J by 7 bases, leaving 14 bases between them. The CDR3 extends over 14 amino acids. CDR1 MGHRA and CDR2 YSYEKL come from the germline V gene. The CDR3 is CASSPRDSGNEQFF. CDR3 in DNA: TGCGCCAGCAGCCCCAGAGACAGTGGTAATGAGCAGTTCTTC.

The chain uses TRBV6-5 and TRBJ1-5; possible D gene TRBD1, 6 bases. This CDR3 comprises 15 residues. The germline gives CDR1 MNHEY, CDR2 SVGAGI. V dropped 5 bases and J dropped 0 bases, with 11 bases sitting between them. The CDR3 region is CASSPTGHSNQPQHF. The DNA for the CDR3 is TGTGCCAGCAGTCCGACAGGCCATAGCAATCAGCCCCAGCATTTT.

This chain connects TRBV12-3 or TRBV12-4 to TRBJ2-1, with D uncertain. Trimming stripped 5 bases from V and 8 bases from J, with 7 bases between. The CDR3 contains 11 residues. CDR3 coding DNA: TGTGCCAGCAGTCCCTTTGATGAGCAGTTCTTC. It specifies CASSPFDEQFF.

This chain links TRBV11-2 with TRBJ2-1; no clear D gene. CDR1 SGHAT and CDR2 FQNNGV come from the germline V gene. The germline V and J ends were trimmed by 2 bases and 2 bases, with 7 bases remaining between them. The CDR3 is made up of 14 amino acids. The CDR3 nucleotides are TGTGCCAGCAGCTTACCCAGAGCCTACAATGAGCAGTTCTTC. It codes for CASSLPRAYNEQFF.

V gene TRBV14 combines with J gene TRBJ2-7, with D tentatively TRBD1 (6 bases). There are 15 residues in the CDR3. The germline CDR1 and CDR2 sequences are SGHDN and FVKESK. Deletions cut 5 bases from V and 3 bases from J, with 17 bases between. The chain's CDR3 is CASSGRTVSSYEQYF. As DNA, the CDR3 is TGTGCCAGCAGCGGGCGGACAGTTTCTAGCTACGAGCAGTACTTC.

The V and J genes are TRBV4-3 and TRBJ1-5; the D gene is possibly TRBD1 (6 bases). CDR1 is LGHNA and CDR2 is YSLEER in the germline V gene. The V end lost 6 bases, the J end lost 3 bases, and 15 bases lay between the germline ends. The CDR3 consists of 15 residues. The CDR3: CASSRTVLNNQPQHF. The CDR3 nucleotides read TGCGCCAGCAGTCGGACAGTCCTAAACAATCAGCCCCAGCATTTT.

V is TRBV5-1 and J is TRBJ2-1, with TRBD1 as a possible D gene (6 bases). In germline, CDR1 is SGHRS, CDR2 YFSETQ. V lost 3 bases, J lost 6 bases, and 10 bases lay in between. There are 13 residues in the CDR3. CDR3 sequence: CASSSQGINEQFF. The CDR3 coding sequence is TGCGCCAGCAGCTCCCAGGGGATCAATGAGCAGTTCTTC.

Comments on this clonotype: A junction end diverges from the germline sequence, so it may reflect a read error. The rearrangement uses TRBV20-1 and TRBJ2-7, with 12 bases lining up with TRBD2. The closer fit of TRBJ2-5 to the DNA end suggests the J call may be wrong. Germline V gene data show CDR1 as DFQATT and CDR2 as SNEGSKA (reference sequence). The CDR3 is made up of 18 amino acids. The CDR3 here is CSARSLAGGPNGQGTQYF. CDR3 in DNA: TGCAGTGCTAGGTCCCTAGCGGGAGGGCCAAACGGCCAAGGGACCCAGTACTTC.